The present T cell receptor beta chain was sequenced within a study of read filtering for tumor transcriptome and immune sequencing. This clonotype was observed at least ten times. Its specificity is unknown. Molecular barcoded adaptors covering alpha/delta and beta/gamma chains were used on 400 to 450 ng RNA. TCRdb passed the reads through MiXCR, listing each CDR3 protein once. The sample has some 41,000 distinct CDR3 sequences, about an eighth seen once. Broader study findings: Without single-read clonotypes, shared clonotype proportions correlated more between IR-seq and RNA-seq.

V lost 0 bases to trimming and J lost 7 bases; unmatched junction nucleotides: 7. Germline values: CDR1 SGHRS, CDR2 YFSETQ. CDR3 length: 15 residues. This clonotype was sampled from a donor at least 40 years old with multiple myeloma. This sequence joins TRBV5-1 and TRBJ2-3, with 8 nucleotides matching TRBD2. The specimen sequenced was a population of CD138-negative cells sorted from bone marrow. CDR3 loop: CASSLDNGGANTQYF. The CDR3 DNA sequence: TGCGCCAGCAGCTTGGATAACGGGGGGGCTAATACGCAGTATTTT.